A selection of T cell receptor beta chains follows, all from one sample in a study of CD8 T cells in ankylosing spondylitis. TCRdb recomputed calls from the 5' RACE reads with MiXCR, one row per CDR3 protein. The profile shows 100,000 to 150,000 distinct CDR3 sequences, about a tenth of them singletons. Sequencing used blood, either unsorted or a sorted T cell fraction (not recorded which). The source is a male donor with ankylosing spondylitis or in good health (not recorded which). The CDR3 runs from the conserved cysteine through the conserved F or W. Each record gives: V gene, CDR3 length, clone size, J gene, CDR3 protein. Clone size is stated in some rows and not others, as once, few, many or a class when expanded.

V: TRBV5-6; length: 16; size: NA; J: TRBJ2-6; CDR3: CASSLEQGAGANVLTF
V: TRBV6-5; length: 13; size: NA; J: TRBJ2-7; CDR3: CASSYSGTYEQYF
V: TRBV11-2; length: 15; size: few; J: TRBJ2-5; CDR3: CASRSISGREETQYF
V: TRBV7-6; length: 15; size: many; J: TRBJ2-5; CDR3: CASSSSGQGWETHYF
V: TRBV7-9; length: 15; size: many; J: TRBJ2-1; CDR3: CASSLASSGSNEQFF
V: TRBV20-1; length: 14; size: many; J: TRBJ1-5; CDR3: CSARGGGELQPQHF
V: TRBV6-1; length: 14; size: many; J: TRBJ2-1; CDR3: CASSEWGSGRRQFF
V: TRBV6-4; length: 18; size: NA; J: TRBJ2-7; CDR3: CASCFRQRGLALPGEQYF
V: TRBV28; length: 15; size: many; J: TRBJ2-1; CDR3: CASSLRLADYNEQFF
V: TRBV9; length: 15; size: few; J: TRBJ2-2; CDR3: CASSATGTRTGELFF
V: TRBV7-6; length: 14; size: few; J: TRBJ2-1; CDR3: CASSLVWEGNEQFF
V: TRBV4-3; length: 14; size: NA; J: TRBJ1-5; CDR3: CASSLRTSNQPQHF
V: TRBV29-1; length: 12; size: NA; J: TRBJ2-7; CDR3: CSVEYRNYEQYF
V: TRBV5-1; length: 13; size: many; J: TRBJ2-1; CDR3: CASSYRGNNEQFF
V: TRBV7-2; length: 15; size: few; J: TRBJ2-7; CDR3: CASSPGLAAPYEQYF
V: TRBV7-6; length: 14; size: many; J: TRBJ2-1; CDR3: CASSERLANGEQFF
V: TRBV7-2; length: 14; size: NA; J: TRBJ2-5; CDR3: CASSRTGAQETQYF
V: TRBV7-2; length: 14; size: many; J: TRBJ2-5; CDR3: CASSLGQYQETQYF
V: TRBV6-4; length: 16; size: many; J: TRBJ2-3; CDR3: CASSPGLAPEADTQYF
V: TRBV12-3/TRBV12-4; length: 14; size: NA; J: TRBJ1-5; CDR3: CASSLEAGLGPQHF
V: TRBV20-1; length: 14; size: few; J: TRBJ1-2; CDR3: CSARKGSPDYGYTF
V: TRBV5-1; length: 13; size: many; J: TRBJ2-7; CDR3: CASSLVEGNEQYF
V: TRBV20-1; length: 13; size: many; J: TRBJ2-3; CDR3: CSADSGQTDTQYF
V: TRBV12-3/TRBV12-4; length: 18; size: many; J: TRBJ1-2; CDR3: CASSLELSGQGVGYGYTF
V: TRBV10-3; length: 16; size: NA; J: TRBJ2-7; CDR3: CAISESETSGSYEQYF
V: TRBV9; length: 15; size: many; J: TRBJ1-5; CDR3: CASSVWGESNQPQHF
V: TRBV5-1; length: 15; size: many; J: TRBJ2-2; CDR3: CASSDGTGPTGELFF
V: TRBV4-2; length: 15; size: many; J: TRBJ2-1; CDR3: CASSRTVDSYNEQFF
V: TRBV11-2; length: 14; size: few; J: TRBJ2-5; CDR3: CASRLAGASETQYF
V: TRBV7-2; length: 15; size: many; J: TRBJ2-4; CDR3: CASSRTGGVKNIQYF
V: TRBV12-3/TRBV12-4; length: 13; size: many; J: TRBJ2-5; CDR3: CASSLGSRETQYF
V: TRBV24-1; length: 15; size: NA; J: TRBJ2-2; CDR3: CATSDYRGATGELFF
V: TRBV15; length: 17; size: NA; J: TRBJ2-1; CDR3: CATSRDQGGSTYNEQFF
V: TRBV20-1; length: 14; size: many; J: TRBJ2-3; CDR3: CSARQSADTGTQYF
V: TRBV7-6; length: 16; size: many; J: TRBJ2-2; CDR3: CASSIQGQGVTGELFF
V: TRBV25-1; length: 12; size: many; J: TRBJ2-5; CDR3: CARASGQETQYF
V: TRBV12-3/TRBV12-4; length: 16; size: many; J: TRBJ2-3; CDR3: CASSFRQSHRTDTQYF
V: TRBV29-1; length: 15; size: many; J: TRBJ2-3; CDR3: CSVEDRSSGRHTQYF
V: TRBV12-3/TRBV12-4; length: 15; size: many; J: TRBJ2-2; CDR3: CASSPGQGYSGELFF
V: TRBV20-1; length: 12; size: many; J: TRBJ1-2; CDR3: CSARPMAYGYTF
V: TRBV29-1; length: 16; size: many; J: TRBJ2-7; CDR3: CSVEGTLAGGPGEQYF
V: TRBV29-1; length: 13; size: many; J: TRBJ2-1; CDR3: CSVASIEYNEQFF
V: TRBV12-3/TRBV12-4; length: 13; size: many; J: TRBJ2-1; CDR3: CASSSQGLGEQFF
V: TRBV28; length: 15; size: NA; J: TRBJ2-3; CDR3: CASRLDRDDTDTQYF
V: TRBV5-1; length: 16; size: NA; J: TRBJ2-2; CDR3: CASSTQGVLSAGELFF
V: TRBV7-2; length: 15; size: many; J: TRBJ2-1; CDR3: CASSSRGITYNEQFF
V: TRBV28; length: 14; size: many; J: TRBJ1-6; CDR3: CAVLGHSYNSPLHF
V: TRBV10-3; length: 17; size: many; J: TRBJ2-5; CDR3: CANPGLAGETEQETQYF
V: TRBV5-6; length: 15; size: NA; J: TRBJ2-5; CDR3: CASSSLGRSLETQYF